One and the same sample provided the 12 T cell receptor beta chains below, sequenced in a study of blood T cells in healthy people across ages. Combining a sample-barcoded 5' primer with a J-beta primer mix, a second PCR ran for roughly 7 to 12 cycles. TCRdb reprocessed the 5' RACE reads via MiXCR and lists one record per CDR3 protein. In the table there are hundreds of thousands of distinct CDR3 sequences, approximately 40% of which are singletons. Sequences were obtained from blood. Receptors were obtained from a man older than 75 in good health.

This clonotype was found a few times. The chain uses TRBV18 and TRBJ2-5; TRBD2 matches at 7 bases. V was clipped by 3 bases and J by 0 bases; unmatched bases: 7. CDR1 and CDR2 from the germline V gene are KGHSH and LQKENI. The CDR3 spans 16 residues. The CDR3 protein is CASSPRLAEYQETQYF. CDR3 DNA sequence: TGTGCCAGCTCACCCCGACTAGCAGAGTACCAAGAGACCCAGTACTTC.

The chain has TRBV6-2 or TRBV6-3 and TRBJ1-2; D is unresolved. Germline V gene lookup returns CDR1 MNHEY and CDR2 SVGEGT. The ends were cut back, 0 bases at V and 1 base at J, with 9 bases in the middle. The CDR3 spans 15 residues. CDR3 region: CASSYSFEINYGYTF. Written as DNA, the CDR3 is TGTGCCAGCAGTTACTCCTTCGAGATTAACTATGGCTACACCTTC.

The V and J genes are TRBV6-2 or TRBV6-3 and TRBJ2-4; D perhaps matches TRBD1 (5 bases). The assigned J gene may be wrong: the sequence end matches TRBJ2-7 better. From germline, CDR1 is MNHEY and CDR2 SVGEGT. The CDR3 loop spans 13 amino acids. CDR3 loop: CASSRTQDYEQYF. Here the CDR3 DNA reads TGTGCCAGCAGTCGGACACAAGACTACGAGCAGTACTTC.

The chain has TRBV6-2 or TRBV6-3 and TRBJ2-1; TRBD1 or TRBD2 may be the D gene (5 bases each). V dropped 2 bases and J dropped 10 bases, with 21 bases sitting between them. From germline, CDR1 is MNHEY and CDR2 SVGEGT. CDR3 length: 16 residues. The CDR3 nucleotides are TGTGCCAGCAGTTACGAGGGACCCAACGTCTTCTACGAGCAGTTCTTC. This codes for CASSYEGPNVFYEQFF.

This clonotype was seen repeatedly, ten times or more. The rearrangement uses TRBV4-1 and TRBJ2-6; D call uncertain. Germline CDR1 MGHRA, CDR2 YSYEKL. The CDR3 totals 15 residues. Trimming stripped 4 bases from V and 1 base from J, with 8 bases between. CDR3 coding DNA: TGCGCCAGCAGCCCACAACAATCTGGGGCCAACGTCCTGACTTTC. As protein: CASSPQQSGANVLTF.

About this clonotype: This may stem from a read error, because a much larger clone lies one nucleotide away. V usage is TRBV6-5 and J usage is TRBJ1-5; no reliable D call. Germline V gene lookup returns CDR1 MNHEY and CDR2 SVGAGI. The CDR3 is 14 amino acids. This CDR3 reads CASRYSGWNQPQHF. In DNA, the CDR3 is TGTGCCAGCAGGTACTCGGGGTGGAATCAGCCCCAGCATTTT.

The table lists this clonotype with a few counts. The V and J genes are TRBV29-1 and TRBJ1-2; TRBD1 might be the D (6 bases). The V gene's germline CDR1 is SQVTM and CDR2 ANQGSEA. The germline V and J ends were trimmed by 6 bases and 6 bases, with 14 bases remaining between them. The CDR3 has 12 residues. The CDR3, as DNA: TGCAGCGTAGCAGGGGTTTCGGATGGCTACACCTTC. Residues: CSVAGVSDGYTF.

This chain uses TRBV29-1 with TRBJ2-7; 9 bases are shared with TRBD2. The length of the CDR3 is 14 residues. The germline V gene has CDR1 SQVTM and CDR2 ANQGSEA. With V trimmed by 7 bases and J by 4 bases, 11 bases remained unmatched. The chain's CDR3 is CSAPPAGGPYEQYF. DNA of the CDR3: TGCAGCGCCCCCCCGGCGGGAGGGCCTTACGAGCAGTACTTC.

This clonotype has only a few counts. The chain is built from TRBV2 and TRBJ1-5; a possible D gene is TRBD1 (6 bases). Germline V lookup: CDR1 SNHLY, CDR2 FYNNEI. Trimming pared 6 bases from V and 2 bases from J, leaving 17 bases between. The CDR3 runs 16 residues. The CDR3 here is CASSDLGGSGNQPQHF. The CDR3 coding sequence is TGTGCCAGCAGCGATCTAGGGGGGTCGGGCAATCAGCCCCAGCATTTT.

V usage is TRBV7-2 and J usage is TRBJ2-3; D is unclear. Germline V lookup: CDR1 SGHTA, CDR2 FQGNSA. The CDR3 is 15 residues long. Between the trimmed V and J ends, which lost 4 bases and 6 bases, there was a span of 17 bases. The CDR3 bases are TGTGCCAGCAGCTCCAAAAGGTTCCCTTACGATACGCAGTATTTT. Its protein is CASSSKRFPYDTQYF.

This clonotype was detected only once. The J gene is TRBJ2-4, the V gene TRBV7-2; D call uncertain. The end of the DNA fits TRBJ2-7 better, so the J call may be wrong. Germline lookup yields CDR1 SGHTA and CDR2 FQGNSA. This CDR3 region has 12 residues. The DNA of the CDR3 is TGTGCCAGCAGCTTTGGGTTTAGCGAGCAGTACTTC. This encodes CASSFGFSEQYF.

This clonotype came up many times. The chain links TRBV2 to TRBJ1-2; D is perhaps TRBD1 (6 bases). CDR1 and CDR2 from the germline V gene are SNHLY and FYNNEI. V was clipped by 0 bases and J by 5 bases, with 10 bases between them. The CDR3 sequence is 14 residues long. The chain's CDR3 is CASSEAFRGYGYTF. The CDR3 nucleotides read TGTGCCAGCAGTGAAGCCTTCAGGGGTTATGGCTACACCTTC.